This T cell receptor beta chain comes out of a study of identical twins. Findings and caveats of the study: The more abundant beta clonotypes in cord blood had fewer insertions, and memory repertoires did not show this.

This clonotype was seen only a few times. Its specificity is not known. The germline CDR1 and CDR2 sequences are MDHEN and SYDVKM. This CDR3 is 15 amino acids long. The junction had 13 bases not matched to a gene; V was cut back by 3 bases and J by 8 bases. MiXCR was run by TCRdb on the 5' RACE reads, yielding one entry per CDR3 protein. The sample lists roughly 470,000 distinct CDR3 sequences, more than 13% occurring once. The same specimen was also included in a second study, on yellow fever vaccine responses in identical twins.

The sequenced sample was CD4+ T cells sorted from blood. The clonotype originates from a woman younger than 35 in good health. V usage is TRBV28 and J usage is TRBJ2-7; 7 positions match TRBD1. Here the CDR3 reads CASSFGTGQAPQQYF. For the CDR3, the DNA is TGTGCCAGCAGTTTTGGTACTGGACAGGCCCCTCAGCAGTACTTC.